This TCR beta chain was sequenced in a study of blood T cell repertoires in COVID-19. Repertoires were generated with immunoSEQ multiplex PCR, while TCRdb's copy carries only in-frame clones and drops some. Seen here are 200,000 or so clones, approximately 81% observed once, and the top ten hold roughly 20%. Seattle patient enrollment occurred during active infection, with longitudinal follow-up thereafter. From germline, CDR1 is SGHTA and CDR2 FQGNSA. The CDR3 sequence is 13 residues long. V was clipped by 5 bases and J by 10 bases, with 12 bases between them. V usage is TRBV7-2 and J usage is TRBJ1-6; D remains unclear. The TCR was taken from a person between 70 and 80 years old with COVID-19, enrolled during active disease. Sequenced material: peripheral blood. The CDR3 loop is CASSPTAESPLHF. CDR3 in DNA: TGTGCCAGCAGCCCTACAGCCGAATCACCCCTCCACTTT. The full variable domain, rest sourced from reference TRBV7-2 and TRBJ1-6, is GAGVSQSPSNKVTEKGKDVELRCDPISGHTALYWYRQSLGQGLEFLIYFQGNSAPDKSGLPSDRFSAERTGGSVSTLTIQRTQQEDSAVYLCASSPTAESPLHFGNGTRLTVT.